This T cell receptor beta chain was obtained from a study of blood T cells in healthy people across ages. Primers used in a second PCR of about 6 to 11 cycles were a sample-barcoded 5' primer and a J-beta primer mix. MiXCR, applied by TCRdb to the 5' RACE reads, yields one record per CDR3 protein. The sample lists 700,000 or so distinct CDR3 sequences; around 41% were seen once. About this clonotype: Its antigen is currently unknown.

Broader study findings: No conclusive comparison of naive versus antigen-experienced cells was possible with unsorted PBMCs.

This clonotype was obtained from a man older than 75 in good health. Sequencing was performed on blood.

The CDR3 spells CATSRGGTGKETQYF. In nucleotides, the CDR3 is TGTGCCACCAGTCGCGGTGGAACAGGCAAAGAGACCCAGTACTTC. The chain couples TRBV24-1 to TRBJ2-5; D may be TRBD1 (5 bases). Germline CDR1 reads KGHDR; CDR2 reads SFDVKD. The germline V and J ends were trimmed by 6 bases and 3 bases, with 16 bases remaining between them. This CDR3 region has 15 residues.